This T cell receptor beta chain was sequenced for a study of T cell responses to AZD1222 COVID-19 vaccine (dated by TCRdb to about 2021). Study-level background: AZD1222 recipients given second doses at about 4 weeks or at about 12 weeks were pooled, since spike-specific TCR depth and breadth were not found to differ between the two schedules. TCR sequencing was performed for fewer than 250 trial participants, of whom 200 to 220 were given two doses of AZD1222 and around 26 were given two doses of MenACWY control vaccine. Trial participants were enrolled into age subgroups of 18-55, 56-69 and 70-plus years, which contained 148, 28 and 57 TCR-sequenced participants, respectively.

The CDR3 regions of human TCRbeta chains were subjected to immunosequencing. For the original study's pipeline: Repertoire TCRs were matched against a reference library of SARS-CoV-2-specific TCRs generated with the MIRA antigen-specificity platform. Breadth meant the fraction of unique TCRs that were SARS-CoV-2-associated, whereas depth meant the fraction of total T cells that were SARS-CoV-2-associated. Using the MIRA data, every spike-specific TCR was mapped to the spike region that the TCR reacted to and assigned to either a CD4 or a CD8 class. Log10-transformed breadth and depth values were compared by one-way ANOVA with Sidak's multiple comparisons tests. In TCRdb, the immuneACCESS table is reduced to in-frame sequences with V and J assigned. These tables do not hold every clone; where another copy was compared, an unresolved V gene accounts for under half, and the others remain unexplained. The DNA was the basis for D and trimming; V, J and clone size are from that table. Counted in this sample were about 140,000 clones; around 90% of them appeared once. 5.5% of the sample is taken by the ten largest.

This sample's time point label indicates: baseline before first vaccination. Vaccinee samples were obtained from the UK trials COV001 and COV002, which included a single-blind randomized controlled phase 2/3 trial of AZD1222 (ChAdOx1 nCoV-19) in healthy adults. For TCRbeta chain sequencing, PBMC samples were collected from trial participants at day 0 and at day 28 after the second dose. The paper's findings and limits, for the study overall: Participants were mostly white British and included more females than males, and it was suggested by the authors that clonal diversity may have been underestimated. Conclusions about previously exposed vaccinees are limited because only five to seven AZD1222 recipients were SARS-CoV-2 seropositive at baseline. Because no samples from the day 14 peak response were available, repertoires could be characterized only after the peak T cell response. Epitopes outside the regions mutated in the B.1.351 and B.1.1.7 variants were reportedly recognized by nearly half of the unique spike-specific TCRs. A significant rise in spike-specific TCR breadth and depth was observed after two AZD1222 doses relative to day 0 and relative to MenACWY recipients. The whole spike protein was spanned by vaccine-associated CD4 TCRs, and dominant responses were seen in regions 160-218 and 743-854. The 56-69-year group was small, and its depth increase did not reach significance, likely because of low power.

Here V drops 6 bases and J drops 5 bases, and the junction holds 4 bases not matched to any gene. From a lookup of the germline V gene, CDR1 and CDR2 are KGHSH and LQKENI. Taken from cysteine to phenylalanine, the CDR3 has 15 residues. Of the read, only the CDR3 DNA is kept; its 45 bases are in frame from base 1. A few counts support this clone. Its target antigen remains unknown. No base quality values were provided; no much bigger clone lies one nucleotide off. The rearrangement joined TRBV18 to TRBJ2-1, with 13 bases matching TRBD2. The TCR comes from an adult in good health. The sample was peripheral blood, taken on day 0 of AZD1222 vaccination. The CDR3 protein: CASSPGLAGNNEQFF. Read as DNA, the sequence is TGTGCCAGCTCCCCGGGACTAGCGGGGAACAATGAGCAGTTCTTC.